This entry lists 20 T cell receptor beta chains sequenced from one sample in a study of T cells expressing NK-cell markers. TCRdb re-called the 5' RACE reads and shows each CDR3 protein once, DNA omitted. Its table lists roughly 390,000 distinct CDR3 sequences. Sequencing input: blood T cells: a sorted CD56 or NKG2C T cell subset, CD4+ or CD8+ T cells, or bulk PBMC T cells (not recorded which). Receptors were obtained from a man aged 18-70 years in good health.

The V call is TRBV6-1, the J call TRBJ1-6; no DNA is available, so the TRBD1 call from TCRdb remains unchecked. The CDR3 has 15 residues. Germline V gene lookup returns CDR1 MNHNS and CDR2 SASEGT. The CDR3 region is CASRQGASYNSPLHF.

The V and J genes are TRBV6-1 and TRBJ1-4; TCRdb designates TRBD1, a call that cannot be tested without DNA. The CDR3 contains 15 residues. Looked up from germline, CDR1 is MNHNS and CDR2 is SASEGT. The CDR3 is CASSRTWTGNEKLFF.

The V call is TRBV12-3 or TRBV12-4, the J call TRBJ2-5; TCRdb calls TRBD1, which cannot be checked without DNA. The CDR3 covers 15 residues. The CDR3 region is CASSSDRGPAKTQYF.

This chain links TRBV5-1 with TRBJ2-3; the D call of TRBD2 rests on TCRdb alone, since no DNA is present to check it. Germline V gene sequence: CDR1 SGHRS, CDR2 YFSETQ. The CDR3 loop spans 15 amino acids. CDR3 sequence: CASSFTSGRGDTQYF.

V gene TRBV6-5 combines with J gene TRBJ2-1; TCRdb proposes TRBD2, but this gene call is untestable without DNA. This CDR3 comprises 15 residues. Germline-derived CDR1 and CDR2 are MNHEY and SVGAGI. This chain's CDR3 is CASSTPGRTYNEQFF.

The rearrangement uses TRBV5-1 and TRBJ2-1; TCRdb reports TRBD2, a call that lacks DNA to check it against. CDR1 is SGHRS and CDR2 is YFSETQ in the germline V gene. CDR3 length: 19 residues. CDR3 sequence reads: CASSGWTSGGGQGYNEQFF.

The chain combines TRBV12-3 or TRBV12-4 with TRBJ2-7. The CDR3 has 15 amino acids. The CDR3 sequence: CASSEMARAPYEQYF.

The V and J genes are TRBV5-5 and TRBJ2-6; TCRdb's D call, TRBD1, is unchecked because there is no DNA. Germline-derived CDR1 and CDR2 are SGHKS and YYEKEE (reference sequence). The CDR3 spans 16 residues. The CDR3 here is CASSQEQGLWANVLTF.

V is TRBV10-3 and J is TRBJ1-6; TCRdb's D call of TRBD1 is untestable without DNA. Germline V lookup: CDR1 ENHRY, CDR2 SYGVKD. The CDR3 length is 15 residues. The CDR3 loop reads CAIRDTGRTGSPLHF.

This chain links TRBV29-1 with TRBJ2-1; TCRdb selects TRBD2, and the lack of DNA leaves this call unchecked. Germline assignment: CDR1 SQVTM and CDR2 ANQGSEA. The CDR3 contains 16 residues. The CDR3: CSVDWGNLAGGREQFF.

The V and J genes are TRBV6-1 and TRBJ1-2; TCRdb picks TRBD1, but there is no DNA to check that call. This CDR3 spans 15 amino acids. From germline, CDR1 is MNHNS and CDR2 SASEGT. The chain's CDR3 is CASRPEMGQVYGYTF.

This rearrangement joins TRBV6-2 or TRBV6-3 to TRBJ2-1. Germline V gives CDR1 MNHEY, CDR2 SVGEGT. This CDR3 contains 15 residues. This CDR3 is CASSYPPANYNEQFF.

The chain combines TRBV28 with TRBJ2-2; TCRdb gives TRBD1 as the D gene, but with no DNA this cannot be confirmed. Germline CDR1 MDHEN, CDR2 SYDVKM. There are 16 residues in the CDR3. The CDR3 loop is CASSPFDPTYTGELFF. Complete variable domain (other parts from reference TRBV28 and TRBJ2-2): DVKVTQSSRYLVKRTGEKVFLECVQDMDHENMFWYRQDPGLGLRLIYFSYDVKMKEKGDIPEGYSVSREKKERFSLILESASTNQTSMYLCASSPFDPTYTGELFFGEGSRLTVL.

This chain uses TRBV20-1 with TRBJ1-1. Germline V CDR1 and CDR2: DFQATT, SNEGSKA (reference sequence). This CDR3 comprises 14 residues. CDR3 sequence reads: CSARTTAQNTEAFF.

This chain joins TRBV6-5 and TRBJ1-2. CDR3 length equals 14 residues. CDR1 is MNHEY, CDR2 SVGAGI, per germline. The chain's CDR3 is CASSYLPWQHGYTF.

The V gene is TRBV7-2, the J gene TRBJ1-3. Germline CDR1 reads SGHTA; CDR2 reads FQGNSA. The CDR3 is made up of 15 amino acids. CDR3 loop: CASSLAQGLRDTIYF.

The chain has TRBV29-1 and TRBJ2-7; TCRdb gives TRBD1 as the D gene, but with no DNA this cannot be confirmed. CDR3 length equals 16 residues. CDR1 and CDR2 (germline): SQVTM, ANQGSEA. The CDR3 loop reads CSVGGQGGSPSYEQYF.

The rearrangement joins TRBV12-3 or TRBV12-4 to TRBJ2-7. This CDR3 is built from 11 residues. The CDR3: CASSLRSKQYF.

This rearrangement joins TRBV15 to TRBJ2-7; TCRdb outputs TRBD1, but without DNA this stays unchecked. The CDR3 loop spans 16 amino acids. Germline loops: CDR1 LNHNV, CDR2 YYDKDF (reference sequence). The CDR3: CATSRVTGQGAREQYF.

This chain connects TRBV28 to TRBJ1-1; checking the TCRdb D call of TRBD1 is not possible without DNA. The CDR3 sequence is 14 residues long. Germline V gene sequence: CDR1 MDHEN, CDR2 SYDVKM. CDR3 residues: CASRGQGKNTEAFF.